This T cell receptor (beta chain) comes out of a study of T-cell reconstitution after alpha-beta-depleted transplantation in children. Study results and limitations: Surviving recipient T cells and intrathymic progenitors accounted for some patients' high TCRbeta diversity at day 60. T-cell numbers and diversity one year post-transplant derived largely from freshly generated T cells. It was reported that alpha-beta T cells came from several hundred expanded graft clones (about two months after transplant).

The germline CDR1 and CDR2 sequences are LNHDA and SQIVND (reference sequence). V was cut by 5 bases and J by 5 bases, with 13 bases left in between. The CDR3 spans 13 residues. A note on this clonotype: Its antigen is unknown.

Using unique molecular identifiers, the investigators prepared the TCRbeta library. TCRdb passed the PCR reads through MiXCR, listing each CDR3 protein once. Among about 980,000 distinct CDR3 sequences listed, under 30% were seen once. The specimen was PBMCs, mostly from graft donor cells, collected 360 days after TCRalphabeta/CD19-depleted stem cell transplant. The sequence was obtained from a boy younger than two who had a stem cell transplant for SCID, so the T cells may come from the graft donor. This rearrangement joins TRBV19 to TRBJ2-7, with a weak D call TRBD2 (6 bases). CDR3 bases: TGTGCCAGTAGTTCGACTAGACTCCACGAGCAGTACTTC. Translating gives CASSSTRLHEQYF.